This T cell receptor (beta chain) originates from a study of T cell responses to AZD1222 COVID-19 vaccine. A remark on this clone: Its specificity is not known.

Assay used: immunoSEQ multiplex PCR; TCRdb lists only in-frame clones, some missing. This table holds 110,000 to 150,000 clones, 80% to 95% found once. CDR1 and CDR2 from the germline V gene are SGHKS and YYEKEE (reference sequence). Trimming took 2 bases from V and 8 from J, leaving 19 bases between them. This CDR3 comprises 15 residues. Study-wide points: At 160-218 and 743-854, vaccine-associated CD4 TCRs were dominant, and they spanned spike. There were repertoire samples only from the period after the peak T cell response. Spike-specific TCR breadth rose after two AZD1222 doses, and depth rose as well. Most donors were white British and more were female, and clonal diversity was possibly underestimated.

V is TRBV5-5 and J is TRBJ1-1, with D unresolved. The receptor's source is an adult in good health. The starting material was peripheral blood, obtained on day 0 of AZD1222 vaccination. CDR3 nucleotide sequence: TGTGCCAGCAGCTTCTTAGGTTCGTCCCGCGCGGAAGCTTTCTTT. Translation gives CASSFLGSSRAEAFF.